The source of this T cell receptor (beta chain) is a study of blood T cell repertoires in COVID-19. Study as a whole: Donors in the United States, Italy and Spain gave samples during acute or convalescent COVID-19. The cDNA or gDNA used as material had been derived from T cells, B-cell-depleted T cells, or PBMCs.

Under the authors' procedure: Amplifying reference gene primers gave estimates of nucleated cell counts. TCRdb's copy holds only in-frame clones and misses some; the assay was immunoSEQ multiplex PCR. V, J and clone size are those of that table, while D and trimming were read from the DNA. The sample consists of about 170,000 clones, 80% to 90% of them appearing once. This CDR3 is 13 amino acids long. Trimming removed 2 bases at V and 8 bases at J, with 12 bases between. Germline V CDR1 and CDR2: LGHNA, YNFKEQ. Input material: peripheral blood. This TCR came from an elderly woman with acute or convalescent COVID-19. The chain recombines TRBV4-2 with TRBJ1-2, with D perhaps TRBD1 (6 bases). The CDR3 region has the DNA TGTGCCAGCAGCCAACTGCAGGGGAACGGCTACACCTTC. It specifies CASSQLQGNGYTF.